The clone carrying this T cell receptor beta chain was seen ten or more times. Its target is not known. This record belongs to a study of CD8 T cells in ankylosing spondylitis. Per germline, CDR1 DFQATT and CDR2 SNEGSKA (reference sequence). Trimming took 6 bases from V and 3 from J, leaving 18 bases between them. The CDR3 contains 15 residues. General observations from the study: CD8+ by phenotype, disease-linked clones were relatively rare in peripheral blood. Reports say disease-linked clones showed up significantly more in matched ankylosing spondylitis synovial fluid. About 8 highly homologous variants made up a TCR beta motif that seemed to typify ankylosing spondylitis blood.

TCRdb independently ran MiXCR on the 5' RACE reads; one entry per CDR3 protein. The sample lists over 60,000 distinct CDR3 sequences, about 5.4% seen once, with around 2% in the top ten. The chain employs TRBV20-1 and TRBJ1-5, with D possibly matching TRBD1 (5 bases). The sequence was obtained from a male donor with ankylosing spondylitis or in good health (not recorded which). What was sequenced was blood, either unsorted or a sorted T cell fraction (not recorded which). CDR3 region: CSARVGSGANQPQHF. The CDR3 DNA reads as TGCAGTGCGCGGGTCGGTAGCGGGGCCAATCAGCCCCAGCATTTT.